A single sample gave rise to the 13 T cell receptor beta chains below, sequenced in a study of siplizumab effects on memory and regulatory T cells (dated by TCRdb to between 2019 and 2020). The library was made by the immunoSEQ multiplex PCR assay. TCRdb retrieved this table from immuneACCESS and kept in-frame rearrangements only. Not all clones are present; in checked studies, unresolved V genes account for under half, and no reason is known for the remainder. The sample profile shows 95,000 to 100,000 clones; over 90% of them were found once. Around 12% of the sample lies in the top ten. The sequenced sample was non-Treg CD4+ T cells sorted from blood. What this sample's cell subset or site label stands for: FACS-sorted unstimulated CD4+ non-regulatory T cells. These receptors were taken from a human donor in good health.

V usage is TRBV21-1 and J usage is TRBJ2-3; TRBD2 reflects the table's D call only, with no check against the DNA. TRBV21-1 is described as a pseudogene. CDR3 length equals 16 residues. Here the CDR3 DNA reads TGTGCCAGCAGCAAAGGCCTAGCGGGGGACACAGATACGCAGTATTTT. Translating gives CASSKGLAGDTDTQYF.

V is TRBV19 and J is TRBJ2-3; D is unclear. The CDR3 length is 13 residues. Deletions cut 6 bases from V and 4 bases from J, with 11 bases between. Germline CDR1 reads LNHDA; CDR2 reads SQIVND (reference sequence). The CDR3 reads CASSLEPPDTQYF. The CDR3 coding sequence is TGTGCCAGTAGCCTGGAGCCCCCAGATACGCAGTATTTT. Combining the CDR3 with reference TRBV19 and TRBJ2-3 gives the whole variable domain DGGITQSPKYLFRKEGQNVTLSCEQNLNHDAMYWYRQDPGQGLRLIYYSQIVNDFQKGDIAEGYSVSREKKESFPLTVTSAQKNPTAFYLCASSLEPPDTQYFGPGTRLTVL.

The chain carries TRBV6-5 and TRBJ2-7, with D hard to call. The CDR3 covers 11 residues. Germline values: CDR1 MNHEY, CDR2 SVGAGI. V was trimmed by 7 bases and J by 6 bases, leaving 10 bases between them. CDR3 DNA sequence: TGTGCCAGCATTGAGAGGAGCGAGCAGTACTTC. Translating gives CASIERSEQYF.

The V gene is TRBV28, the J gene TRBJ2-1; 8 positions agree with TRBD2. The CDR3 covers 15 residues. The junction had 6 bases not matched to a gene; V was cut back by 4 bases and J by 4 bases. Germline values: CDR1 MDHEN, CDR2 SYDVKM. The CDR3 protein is CASSSPGLGYNEQFF. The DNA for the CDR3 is TGTGCCAGCAGTTCCCCGGGACTAGGTTACAATGAGCAGTTCTTC.

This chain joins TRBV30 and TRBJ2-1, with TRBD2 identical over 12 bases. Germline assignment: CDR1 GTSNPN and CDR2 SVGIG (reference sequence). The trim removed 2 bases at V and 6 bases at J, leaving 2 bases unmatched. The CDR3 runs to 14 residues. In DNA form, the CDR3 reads TGTGCCTGGAGTAAACTAGCGGGGGGCAATGAGCAGTTCTTC. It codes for CAWSKLAGGNEQFF. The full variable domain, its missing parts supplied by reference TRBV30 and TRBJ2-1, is SQTIHQWPATLVQPVGSPLSLECTVEGTSNPNLYWYRQAAGRGLQLLFYSVGIGQISSEVPQNLSASRPQDRQFILSSKKLLLSDSGFYLCAWSKLAGGNEQFFGPGTRLTVL.

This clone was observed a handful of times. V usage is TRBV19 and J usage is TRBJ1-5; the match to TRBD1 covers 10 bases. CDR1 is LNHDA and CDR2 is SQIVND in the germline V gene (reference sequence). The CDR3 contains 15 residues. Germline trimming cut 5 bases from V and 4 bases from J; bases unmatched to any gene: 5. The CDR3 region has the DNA TGTGCCAGTAGTGTTGACAGGGGGCGGAATCAGCCCCAGCATTTT. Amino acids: CASSVDRGRNQPQHF.

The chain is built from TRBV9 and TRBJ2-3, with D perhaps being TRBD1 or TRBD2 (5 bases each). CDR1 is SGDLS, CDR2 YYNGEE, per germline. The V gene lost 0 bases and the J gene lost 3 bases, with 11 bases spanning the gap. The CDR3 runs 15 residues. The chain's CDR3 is CASSVVEGRTDTQYF. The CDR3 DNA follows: TGTGCCAGCAGCGTAGTTGAGGGACGTACAGATACGCAGTATTTT.

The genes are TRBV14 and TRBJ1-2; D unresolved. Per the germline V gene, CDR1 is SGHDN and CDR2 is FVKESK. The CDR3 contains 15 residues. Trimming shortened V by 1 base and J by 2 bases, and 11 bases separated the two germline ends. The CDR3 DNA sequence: TGTGCCAGCAGCCAAGGGACCAACTTCAACTATGGCTACACCTTC. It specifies CASSQGTNFNYGYTF.

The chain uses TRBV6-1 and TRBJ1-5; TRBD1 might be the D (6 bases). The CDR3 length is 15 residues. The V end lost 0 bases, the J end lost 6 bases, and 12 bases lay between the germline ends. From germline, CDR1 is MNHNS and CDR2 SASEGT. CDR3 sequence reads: CASSEARGGSQPQHF. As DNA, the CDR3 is TGTGCCAGCAGTGAAGCACGAGGGGGAAGTCAGCCCCAGCATTTT.

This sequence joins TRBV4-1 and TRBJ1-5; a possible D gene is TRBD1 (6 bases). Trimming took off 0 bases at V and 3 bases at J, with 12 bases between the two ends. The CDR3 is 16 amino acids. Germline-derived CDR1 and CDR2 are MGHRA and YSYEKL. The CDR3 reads CASSQDGRTVNQPQHF. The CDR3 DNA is TGCGCCAGCAGCCAAGATGGTCGGACAGTCAATCAGCCCCAGCATTTT.

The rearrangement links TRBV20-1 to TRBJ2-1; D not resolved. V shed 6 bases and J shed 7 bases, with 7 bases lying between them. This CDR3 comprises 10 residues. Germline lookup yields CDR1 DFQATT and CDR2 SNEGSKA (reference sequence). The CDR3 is CSAALNEQFF. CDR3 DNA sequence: TGCAGTGCCGCCCTGAATGAGCAGTTCTTC.

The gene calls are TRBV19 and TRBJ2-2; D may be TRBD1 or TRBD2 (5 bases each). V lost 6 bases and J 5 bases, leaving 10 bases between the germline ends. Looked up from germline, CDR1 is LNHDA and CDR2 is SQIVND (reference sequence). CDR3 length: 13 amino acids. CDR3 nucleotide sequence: TGTGCCAGTAGGGACACGGGGACCGGGGAGCTGTTTTTT. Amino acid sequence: CASRDTGTGELFF.

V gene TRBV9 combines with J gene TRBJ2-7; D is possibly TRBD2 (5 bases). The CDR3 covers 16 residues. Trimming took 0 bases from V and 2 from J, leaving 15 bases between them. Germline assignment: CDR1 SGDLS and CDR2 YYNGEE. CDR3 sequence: CASSVAPSTGTYEQYF. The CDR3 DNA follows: TGTGCCAGCAGCGTAGCTCCAAGTACGGGGACCTACGAGCAGTACTTC.